The 3 T cell receptor beta chains listed next were all sequenced from one sample in a study of tumor-infiltrating lymphocytes in primary liver carcinoma. Extraction of RNA together with DNA used about 17-34 mg of unsorted bulk tissue. The input was 500 ng total RNA; TCR beta cDNA was made from it with a constant-region primer. Slightly modified ARM-PCR served as the procedure for the TCR beta libraries. These libraries came from three rounds of nested multiplex PCR. In the first two PCR rounds, TRBV1-TRBV30 forward primers were paired with a C-beta reverse primer, and each round lasted roughly 9 cycles. Each CDR3 protein is one row after TCRdb ran MiXCR on the multiplex PCR reads. The sample has 20,000 to 25,000 distinct CDR3 sequences, 60% to 80% seen once. The sequenced sample consisted of liver tumor tissue from sampling region 1. The subset is: tumor region T1, superior pole. These receptors all come from a woman between 25 and 40 years old with primary liver carcinoma and hepatitis B virus infection.

This clonotype was seen only once. Sequence at one end of the junction differs from germline and may be a read error. This rearrangement joins TRBV6-5 to TRBJ2-2; D might be TRBD1 or TRBD2, each matching 5 bases. CDR3 size: 15 residues. CDR1 is MNHEY, CDR2 SVGAGI, per germline. DNA of the CDR3: TGTGCCAGCAGTCCGCGACCAGGGTTCACCGGGGAGCTGCTTTTT. This sequence encodes CASSPRPGFTGELLF.

With regard to this clonotype: No conserved phenylalanine or tryptophan ends this CDR3, so it is likely a read error. The chain combines TRBV12-3 or TRBV12-4 with TRBJ1-1; a weak D match, TRBD1 (6 bases). This CDR3 spans 17 amino acids. The germline V and J ends were trimmed by 5 bases and 5 bases, with 24 bases remaining between them. The CDR3, as DNA: TGTGCCAGCAGTCAGCTCCCCCAGGGGAACGGGGGGACTGAAGCTTTCTCT. Translated, it gives CASSQLPQGNGGTEAFS.

The rearrangement uses TRBV11-2 and TRBJ2-1; TRBD2 matches 8 bases. Trimming at V came to 11 bases and at J to 8 bases, leaving 20 bases not matched to a gene. CDR1 is SGHAT, CDR2 FQNNGV, per germline. This CDR3 has 16 residues. Here the CDR3 reads CAGSFVSGRVGDEQFF. CDR3 in DNA: TGTGCCGGCTCATTTGTAAGCGGGAGAGTGGGCGATGAGCAGTTCTTC.